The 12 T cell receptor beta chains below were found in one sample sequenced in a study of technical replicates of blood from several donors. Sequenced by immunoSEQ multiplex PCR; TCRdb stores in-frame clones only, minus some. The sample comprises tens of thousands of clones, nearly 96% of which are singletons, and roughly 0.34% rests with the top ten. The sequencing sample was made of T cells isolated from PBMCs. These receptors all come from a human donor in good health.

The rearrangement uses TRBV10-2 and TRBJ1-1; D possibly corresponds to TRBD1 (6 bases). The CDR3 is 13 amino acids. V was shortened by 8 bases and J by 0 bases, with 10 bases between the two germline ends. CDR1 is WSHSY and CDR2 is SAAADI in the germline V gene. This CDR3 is CASSGTMNTEAFF. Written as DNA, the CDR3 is TGCGCCAGCTCGGGGACAATGAACACTGAAGCTTTCTTT.

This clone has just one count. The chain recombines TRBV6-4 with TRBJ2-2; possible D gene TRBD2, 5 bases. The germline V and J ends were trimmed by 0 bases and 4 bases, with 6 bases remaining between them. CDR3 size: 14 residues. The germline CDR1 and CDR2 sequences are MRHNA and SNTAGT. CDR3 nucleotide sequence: TGTGCCAGCAGTGACTCTAGCGTCACCGGGGAGCTGTTTTTT. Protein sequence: CASSDSSVTGELFF.

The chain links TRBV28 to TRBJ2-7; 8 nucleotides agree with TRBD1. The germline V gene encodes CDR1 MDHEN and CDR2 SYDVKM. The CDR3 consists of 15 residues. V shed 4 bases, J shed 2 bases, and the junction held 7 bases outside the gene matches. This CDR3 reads CASSSRQGFAYEQYF. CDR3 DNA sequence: TGTGCCAGCAGTTCCCGACAGGGGTTTGCCTACGAGCAGTACTTC.

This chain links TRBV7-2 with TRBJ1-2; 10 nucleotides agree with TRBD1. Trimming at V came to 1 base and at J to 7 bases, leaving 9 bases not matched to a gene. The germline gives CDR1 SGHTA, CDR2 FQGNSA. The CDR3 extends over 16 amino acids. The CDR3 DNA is TGTGCCAGCAGCTTAGTCGGGACAGGGGATATAAGTGGCTACACCTTC. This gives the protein CASSLVGTGDISGYTF.

The CDR3, as DNA: TGTGCCAGCAGTGAATCCGGGATGATGAGTGGCTACACCTTC. It encodes CASSESGMMSGYTF. J is TRBJ1-2 and V is TRBV25-1; D remains unclear. CDR1 MGHDK and CDR2 SYGVNS come from the germline V gene. This CDR3 has 14 residues. Trimming shortened V by 1 base and J by 7 bases, and 13 bases separated the two germline ends.

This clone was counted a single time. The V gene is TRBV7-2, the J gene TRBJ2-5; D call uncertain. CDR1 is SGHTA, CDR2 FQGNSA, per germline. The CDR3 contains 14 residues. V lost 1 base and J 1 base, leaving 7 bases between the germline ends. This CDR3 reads CASSLELVQETQYF. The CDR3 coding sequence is TGTGCCAGCAGCTTAGAGCTGGTCCAAGAGACCCAGTACTTC.

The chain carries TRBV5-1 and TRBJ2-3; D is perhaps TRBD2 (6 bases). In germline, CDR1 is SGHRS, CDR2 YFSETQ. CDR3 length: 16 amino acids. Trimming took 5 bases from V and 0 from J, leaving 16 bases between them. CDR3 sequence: CASSSRGIQSTDTQYF. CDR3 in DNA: TGCGCCAGCAGTTCCCGGGGGATACAGAGCACAGATACGCAGTATTTT.

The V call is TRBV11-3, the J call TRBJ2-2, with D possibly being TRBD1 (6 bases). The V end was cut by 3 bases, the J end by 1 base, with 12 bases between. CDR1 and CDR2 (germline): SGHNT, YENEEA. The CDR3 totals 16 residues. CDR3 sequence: CASSFARGRNTGELFF. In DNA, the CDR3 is TGTGCCAGCAGCTTTGCCAGGGGTCGGAACACCGGGGAGCTGTTTTTT.

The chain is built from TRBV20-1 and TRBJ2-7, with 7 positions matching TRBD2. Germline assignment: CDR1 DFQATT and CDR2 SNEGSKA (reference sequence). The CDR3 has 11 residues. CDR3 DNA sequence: TGCAGACTAGCGACTCCCTACGAGCAGTACTTC. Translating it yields CRLATPYEQYF.

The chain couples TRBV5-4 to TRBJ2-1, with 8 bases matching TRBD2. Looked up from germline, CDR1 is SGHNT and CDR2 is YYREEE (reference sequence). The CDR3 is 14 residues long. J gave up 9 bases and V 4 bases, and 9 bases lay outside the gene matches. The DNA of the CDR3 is TGTGCCAGCAGCCGCCGGACTAGCCGCGGTGAGCAGTTCTTC. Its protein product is CASSRRTSRGEQFF. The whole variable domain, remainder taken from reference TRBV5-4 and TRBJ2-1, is ETGVTQSPTHLIKTRGQQVTLRCSSQSGHNTVSWYQQALGQGPQFIFQYYREEENGRGNFPPRFSGLQFPNYSSELNVNALELDDSALYLCASSRRTSRGEQFFGPGTRLTVL.

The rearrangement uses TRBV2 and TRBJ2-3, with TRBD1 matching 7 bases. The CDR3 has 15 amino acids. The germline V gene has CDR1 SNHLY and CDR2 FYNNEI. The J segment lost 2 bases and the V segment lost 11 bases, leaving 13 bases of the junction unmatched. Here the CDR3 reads CAATNRDSVTDTQYF. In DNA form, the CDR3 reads TGTGCCGCCACTAACCGGGACAGTGTCACAGATACGCAGTATTTT.

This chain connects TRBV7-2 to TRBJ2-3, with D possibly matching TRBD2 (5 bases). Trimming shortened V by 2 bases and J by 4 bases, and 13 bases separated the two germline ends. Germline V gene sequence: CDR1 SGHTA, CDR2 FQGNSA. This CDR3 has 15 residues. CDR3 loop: CASSLRGRLADTQYF. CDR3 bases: TGTGCCAGCAGCTTACGGGGTAGATTAGCAGATACGCAGTATTTT.